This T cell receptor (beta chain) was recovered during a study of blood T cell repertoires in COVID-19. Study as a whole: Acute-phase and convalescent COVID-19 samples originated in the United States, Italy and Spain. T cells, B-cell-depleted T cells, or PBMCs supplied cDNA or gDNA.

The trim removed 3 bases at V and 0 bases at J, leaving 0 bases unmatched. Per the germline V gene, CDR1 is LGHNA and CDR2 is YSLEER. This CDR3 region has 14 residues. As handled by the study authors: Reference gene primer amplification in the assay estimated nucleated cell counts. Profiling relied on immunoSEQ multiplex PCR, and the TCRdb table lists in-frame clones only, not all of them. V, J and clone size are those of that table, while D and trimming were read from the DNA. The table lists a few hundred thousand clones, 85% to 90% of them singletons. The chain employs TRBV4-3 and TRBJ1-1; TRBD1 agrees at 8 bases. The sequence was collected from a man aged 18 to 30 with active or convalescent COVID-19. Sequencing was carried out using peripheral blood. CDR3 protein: CASSQTGVNTEAFF. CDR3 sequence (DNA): TGCGCCAGCAGCCAGACAGGGGTGAACACTGAAGCTTTCTTT.